What follows are 21 T cell receptor beta chains derived from one specimen sequenced in a study of graft-versus-host responses after intestinal transplantation. Generated by immunoSEQ multiplex PCR, the TCRdb table keeps only in-frame clones and is missing some. The table has under 80,000 clones, 92% seen once. Sample: PBMCs, taken 98 days after intestinal transplantation. The receptor source for this set is a human patient who received an intestinal transplant, so some T cells may come from the graft donor.

The chain uses TRBV6-1 and TRBJ1-5; 7 bases agree with TRBD1. After removal of 6 bases from V and 6 bases from J, the junction contained 5 bases not matched to a gene. This CDR3 has 13 residues. Germline assignment: CDR1 MNHNS and CDR2 SASEGT. CDR3 bases: TGTGCCAGCAGCCAACAGGGGCCTCAGCCCCAGCATTTT. Its protein product is CASSQQGPQPQHF.

V and J are TRBV7-2 and TRBJ1-4, with 7 positions matching TRBD1. Germline V gene data show CDR1 as SGHTA and CDR2 as FQGNSA. The ends lost 5 bases at V and 1 base at J; junction bases unmatched: 4. The CDR3 contains 15 residues. CDR3 nucleotides: TGTGCCAGCAGCGATTGGACAGGAACTAATGAAAAACTGTTTTTT. This encodes CASSDWTGTNEKLFF.

The J gene is TRBJ2-7, the V gene TRBV2; D may correspond to TRBD1 or TRBD2 (5 bases each). The germline V and J ends were trimmed by 6 bases and 7 bases, with 19 bases remaining between them. Looked up from germline, CDR1 is SNHLY and CDR2 is FYNNEI. The CDR3 is made up of 14 amino acids. The CDR3: CASSAITGTGEQYF. The DNA for the CDR3 is TGTGCCAGCAGCGCCATTACCGGGACCGGAGAGCAGTACTTC.

This chain uses TRBV11-2 with TRBJ2-7; either TRBD1 or TRBD2 may fit D (5 bases each). The CDR3 is 15 residues long. Germline V gives CDR1 SGHAT, CDR2 FQNNGV. Trimming took off 8 bases at V and 4 bases at J, with 21 bases between the two ends. DNA of the CDR3: TGTGCCAGCTCCCTGGTAGGGGAGCCGTTTTACGAGCAGTACTTC. It yields the protein CASSLVGEPFYEQYF.

The V call is TRBV27, the J call TRBJ2-1; D unclear. CDR1 and CDR2 from the germline V gene are MNHEY and SMNVEV (reference sequence). This CDR3 is 12 amino acids long. V was pared by 3 bases and J by 5 bases, with 5 bases between. The CDR3 DNA is TGTGCCAGCAGTTTTAATGACAATGAGCAGTTCTTC. This translates into CASSFNDNEQFF.

V usage is TRBV30 and J usage is TRBJ2-5; D may be TRBD1 (6 bases). The J call may be mistaken, given a closer DNA end match to TRBJ2-7. Germline V lookup: CDR1 GTSNPN, CDR2 SVGIG (reference sequence). The CDR3 loop spans 14 amino acids. Here the CDR3 reads CAWSGDISSYEQYF. The CDR3 nucleotides are TGTGCCTGGAGTGGGGACATAAGCTCCTACGAGCAGTACTTC.

CDR3 residues: CASSLDGLVRVTGELFF. The CDR3 DNA sequence: TGTGCCAGCAGCTTAGACGGACTAGTGAGAGTCACCGGGGAGCTGTTTTTT. The V and J genes are TRBV7-2 and TRBJ2-2; 7 bases are a match to TRBD2. This CDR3 has 17 amino acids. Losses at the gene ends were 1 base for V and 4 bases for J; bases not matched to a gene: 9. CDR1 and CDR2 (germline): SGHTA, FQGNSA.

V is TRBV5-4 and J is TRBJ2-3; 11 bases align to TRBD2. Per germline, CDR1 SGHNT and CDR2 YYREEE (reference sequence). The CDR3 length is 16 residues. Trimming removed 4 bases from V and 1 base from J; junction bases left unmatched: 5. The DNA of the CDR3 is TGTGCCAGCAGCCCACCGACTAGCGGGGGCACAGATACGCAGTATTTT. This gives the protein CASSPPTSGGTDTQYF.

The rearrangement joins TRBV5-1 to TRBJ1-1; D gene uncertain. V lost 3 bases to trimming and J lost 1 base, with 10 bases between them. Germline assignment: CDR1 SGHRS and CDR2 YFSETQ. The CDR3 has 14 amino acids. CDR3 bases: TGCGCCAGCAGCTCGGAGAGGACGAACACTGAAGCTTTCTTT. Encoded protein: CASSSERTNTEAFF.

This rearrangement joins TRBV5-1 to TRBJ1-2; TRBD1 matches at 8 bases. Trimming at V came to 3 bases and at J to 4 bases, leaving 5 bases not matched to a gene. The CDR3 length is 14 residues. Germline loops: CDR1 SGHRS, CDR2 YFSETQ. The CDR3 protein is CASSSADRAYGYTF. The CDR3 DNA reads TGCGCCAGCAGCTCTGCGGACAGGGCCTATGGCTACACCTTC.

The chain links TRBV5-6 to TRBJ2-2, with D possibly being TRBD2 (6 bases). Germline lookup yields CDR1 SGHDT and CDR2 YYEEEE. Trimming removed 4 bases from V and 4 bases from J, with 11 bases in between. The CDR3 contains 14 residues. The CDR3 protein is CASSRGWVTGELFF. The CDR3 DNA is TGTGCCAGCAGCCGGGGGTGGGTCACCGGGGAGCTGTTTTTT.

The chain carries TRBV7-3 and TRBJ2-1; tentatively, D is TRBD1 (5 bases). CDR3 length: 13 amino acids. The germline V and J ends were trimmed by 4 bases and 8 bases, with 12 bases remaining between them. Germline loops: CDR1 SGHTA, CDR2 FQGTGA. The CDR3 coding sequence is TGTGCCAGCAGCTCCAGGGTTTTCGATGAGCAGTTCTTC. Protein sequence: CASSSRVFDEQFF.

The chain combines TRBV4-1 with TRBJ1-1; D not resolved. The CDR3 runs 16 residues. Between the trimmed V and J ends, which lost 1 base and 0 bases, there was a span of 12 bases. The germline CDR1 and CDR2 sequences are MGHRA and YSYEKL. DNA for the CDR3: TGCGCCAGCAGCCAAGGGGTCGGGCAGTTGAACACTGAAGCTTTCTTT. This translates into CASSQGVGQLNTEAFF.

This chain links TRBV6-5 with TRBJ2-4; no firm D call. The CDR3 sequence is 14 residues long. Germline CDR1 and CDR2: MNHEY and SVGAGI. Trimming shortened V by 5 bases and J by 6 bases, and 14 bases separated the two germline ends. DNA of the CDR3: TGTGCCAGCAGTCTCGACACGTATTCAAACATTCAGTACTTC. Amino acids: CASSLDTYSNIQYF.

The gene calls are TRBV10-3 and TRBJ2-6; tentatively, D is TRBD1 (5 bases). V lost 10 bases, J lost 1 base, and 11 bases lay in between. The V gene's germline CDR1 is ENHRY and CDR2 SYGVKD. The CDR3 loop spans 14 amino acids. CDR3 nucleotide sequence: TGTGCCACCCAGGGTGCTTCTGGGGCCAACGTCCTGACTTTC. Translated, it gives CATQGASGANVLTF.

This sequence joins TRBV5-1 and TRBJ2-3; D perhaps matches TRBD1 (5 bases). Germline CDR1 is SGHRS and CDR2 is YFSETQ. This CDR3 contains 15 residues. The ends were cut back, 0 bases at V and 2 bases at J, with 10 bases in the middle. The CDR3 coding sequence is TGCGCCAGCAGCTTGGTGGACATTAACACAGATACGCAGTATTTT. It codes for CASSLVDINTDTQYF.

This clone was seen a few times. This chain joins TRBV4-1 and TRBJ1-3; 9 positions agree with TRBD1. Germline V CDR1 and CDR2: MGHRA, YSYEKL. The V gene end was trimmed by 4 bases and the J gene end by 2 bases; junction bases not matched to a gene: 3. The CDR3 sequence is 15 residues long. The CDR3 is CASSLGTGTGNTIYF. The DNA for the CDR3 is TGCGCCAGCAGCCTAGGGACAGGGACTGGAAACACCATATATTTT.

The CDR3 loop reads CASSQELQGPEAFF. The CDR3 nucleotides read TGTGCCAGCAGCCAAGAGCTACAGGGGCCTGAAGCTTTCTTT. The chain combines TRBV4-2 with TRBJ1-1, with 7 nucleotides matching TRBD1. Germline assignment: CDR1 LGHNA and CDR2 YNFKEQ. The trim removed 0 bases at V and 6 bases at J, leaving 4 bases unmatched. The CDR3 covers 14 residues.

This chain links TRBV6-6 with TRBJ2-3; a weak D match, TRBD2 (7 bases). Germline CDR1 reads MNHNY; CDR2 reads SVGAGI (reference sequence). The germline V and J ends were trimmed by 6 bases and 4 bases, with 11 bases remaining between them. This CDR3 contains 13 residues. CDR3 bases: TGTGCCAGCAGCCGGGGGGCCGCAGATACGCAGTATTTT. Residues: CASSRGAADTQYF.

The chain has TRBV5-1 and TRBJ1-3; TRBD1 matches at 11 bases. This CDR3 comprises 19 residues. Germline V gene sequence: CDR1 SGHRS, CDR2 YFSETQ. With 0 bases clipped from V and 3 bases from J, the junction kept 11 bases outside the gene matches. The CDR3 nucleotides read TGCGCCAGCAGCTTGGCCGGTCGGACAGGGGGCCTGTTTGGAAACACCATATATTTT. Its translation is CASSLAGRTGGLFGNTIYF.

This clone was seen only once. The chain uses TRBV7-3 and TRBJ2-3; weak D call: TRBD1 (5 bases). This CDR3 comprises 16 residues. Germline V gene sequence: CDR1 SGHTA, CDR2 FQGTGA. V lost 0 bases and J 3 bases, leaving 13 bases between the germline ends. The CDR3 coding sequence is TGTGCCAGCAGCTTAACAGATCAGGGATTGACAGATACGCAGTATTTT. Encoded protein: CASSLTDQGLTDTQYF.